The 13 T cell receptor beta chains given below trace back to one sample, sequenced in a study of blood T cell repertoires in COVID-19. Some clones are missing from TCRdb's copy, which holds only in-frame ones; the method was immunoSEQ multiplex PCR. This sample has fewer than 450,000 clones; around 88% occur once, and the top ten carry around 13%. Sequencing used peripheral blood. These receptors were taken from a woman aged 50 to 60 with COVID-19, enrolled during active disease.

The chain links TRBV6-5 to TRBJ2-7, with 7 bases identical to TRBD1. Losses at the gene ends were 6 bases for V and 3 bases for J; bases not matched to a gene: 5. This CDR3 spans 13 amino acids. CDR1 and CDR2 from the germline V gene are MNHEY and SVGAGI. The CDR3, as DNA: TGTGCCAGCAGAGGAGGACAGGTCTACGAGCAGTACTTC. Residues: CASRGGQVYEQYF.

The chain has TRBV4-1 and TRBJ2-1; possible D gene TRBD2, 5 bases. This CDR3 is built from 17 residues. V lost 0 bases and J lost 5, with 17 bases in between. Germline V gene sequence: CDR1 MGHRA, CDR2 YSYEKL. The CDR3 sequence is CASSQDPSWAEDNEQFF. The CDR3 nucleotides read TGCGCCAGCAGCCAAGATCCCTCCTGGGCGGAGGACAATGAGCAGTTCTTC.

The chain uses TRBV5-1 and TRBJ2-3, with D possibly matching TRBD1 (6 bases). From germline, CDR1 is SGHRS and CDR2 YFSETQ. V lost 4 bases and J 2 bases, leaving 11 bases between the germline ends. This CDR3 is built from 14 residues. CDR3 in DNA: TGCGCCAGCAGCCTTGACAGGACCACAGATACGCAGTATTTT. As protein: CASSLDRTTDTQYF.

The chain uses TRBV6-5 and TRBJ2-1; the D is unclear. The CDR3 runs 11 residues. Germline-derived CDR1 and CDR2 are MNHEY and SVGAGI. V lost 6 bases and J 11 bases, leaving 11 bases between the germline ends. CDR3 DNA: TGTGCCAGCAGCAGTGAAACTAAGCAGTTCTTC. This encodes CASSSETKQFF.

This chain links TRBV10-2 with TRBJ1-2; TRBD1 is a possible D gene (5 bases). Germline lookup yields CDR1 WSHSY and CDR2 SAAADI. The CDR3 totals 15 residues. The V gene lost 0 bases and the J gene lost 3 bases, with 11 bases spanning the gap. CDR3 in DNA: TGCGCCAGCAGTGAGTCGGGGCAGAAATACTATGGCTACACCTTC. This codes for CASSESGQKYYGYTF.

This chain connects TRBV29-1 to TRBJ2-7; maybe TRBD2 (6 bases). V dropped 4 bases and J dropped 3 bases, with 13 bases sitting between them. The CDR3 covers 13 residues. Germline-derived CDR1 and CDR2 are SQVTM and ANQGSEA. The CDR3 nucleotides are TGCAGCGTTGGCGGCAGACTAGGCTACGAGCAGTACTTC. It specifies CSVGGRLGYEQYF.

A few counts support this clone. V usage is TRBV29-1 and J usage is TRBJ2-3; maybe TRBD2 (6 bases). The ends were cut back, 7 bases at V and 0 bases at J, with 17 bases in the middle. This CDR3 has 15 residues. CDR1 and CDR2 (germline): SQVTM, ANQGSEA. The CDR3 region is CSGGTESRSTDTQYF. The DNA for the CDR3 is TGCAGCGGCGGGACCGAATCCCGAAGCACAGATACGCAGTATTTT.

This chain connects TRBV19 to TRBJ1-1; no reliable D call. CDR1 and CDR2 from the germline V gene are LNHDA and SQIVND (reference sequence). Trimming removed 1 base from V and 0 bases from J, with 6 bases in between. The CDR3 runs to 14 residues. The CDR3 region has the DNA TGTGCCAGTAGTATAGGCACAGTGAACACTGAAGCTTTCTTT. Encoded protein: CASSIGTVNTEAFF.

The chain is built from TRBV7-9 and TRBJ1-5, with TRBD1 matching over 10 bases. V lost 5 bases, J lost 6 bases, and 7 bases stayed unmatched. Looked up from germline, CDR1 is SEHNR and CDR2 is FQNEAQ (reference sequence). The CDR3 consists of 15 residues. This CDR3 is CASSRGQGRSQPQHF. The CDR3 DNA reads TGTGCCAGCAGCCGGGGACAGGGGAGAAGTCAGCCCCAGCATTTT.

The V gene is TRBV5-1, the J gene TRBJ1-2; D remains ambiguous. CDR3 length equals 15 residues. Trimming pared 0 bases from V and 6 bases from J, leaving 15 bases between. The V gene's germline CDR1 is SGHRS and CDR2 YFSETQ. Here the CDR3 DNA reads TGCGCCAGCAGCTTGGCCGGACGGAGGACTGATGGCTACACCTTC. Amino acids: CASSLAGRRTDGYTF.

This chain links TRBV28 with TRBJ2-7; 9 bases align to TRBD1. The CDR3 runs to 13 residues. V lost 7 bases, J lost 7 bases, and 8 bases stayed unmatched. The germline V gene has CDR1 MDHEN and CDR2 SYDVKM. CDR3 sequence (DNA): TGTGCCAGCACCGGGGACAGGGTCGGGGAGCAGTACTTC. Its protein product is CASTGDRVGEQYF.

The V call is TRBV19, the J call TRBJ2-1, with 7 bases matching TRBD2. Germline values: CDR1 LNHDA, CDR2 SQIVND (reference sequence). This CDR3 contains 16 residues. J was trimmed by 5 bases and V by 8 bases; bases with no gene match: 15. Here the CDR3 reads CASRPFGRGENNEQFF. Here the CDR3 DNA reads TGTGCCAGTCGGCCCTTTGGACGGGGGGAGAACAATGAGCAGTTCTTC.

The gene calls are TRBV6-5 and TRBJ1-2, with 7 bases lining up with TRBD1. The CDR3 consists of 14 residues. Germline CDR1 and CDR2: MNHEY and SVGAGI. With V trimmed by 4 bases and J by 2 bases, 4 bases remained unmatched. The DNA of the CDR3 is TGTGCCAGCAGTTGGGACAGCGACAACTATGGCTACACCTTC. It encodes CASSWDSDNYGYTF.